This TCR beta chain was documented in a study of T cell changes during pregnancy in multiple sclerosis. By share, this clone ranks as medium-sized. Germline V gives CDR1 SGDLS, CDR2 YYNGEE. The CDR3 has 15 amino acids. V lost 4 bases and J lost 1, with 14 bases in between. Some clones are missing from TCRdb's copy, which holds only in-frame ones; the method was immunoSEQ multiplex PCR. This sample has more than 90,000 clones; 92% occur once, and the top ten carry 2% to 2.5%. The source is a female donor with multiple sclerosis, enrolled in a pregnancy study. V usage is TRBV9 and J usage is TRBJ1-1; TRBD1 might be the D (5 bases). Source: peripheral blood, taken after pregnancy. CDR3 protein: CASSKLGLPNTEAFF. The CDR3 DNA follows: TGTGCCAGCAGCAAATTGGGACTACCGAACACTGAAGCTTTCTTT.